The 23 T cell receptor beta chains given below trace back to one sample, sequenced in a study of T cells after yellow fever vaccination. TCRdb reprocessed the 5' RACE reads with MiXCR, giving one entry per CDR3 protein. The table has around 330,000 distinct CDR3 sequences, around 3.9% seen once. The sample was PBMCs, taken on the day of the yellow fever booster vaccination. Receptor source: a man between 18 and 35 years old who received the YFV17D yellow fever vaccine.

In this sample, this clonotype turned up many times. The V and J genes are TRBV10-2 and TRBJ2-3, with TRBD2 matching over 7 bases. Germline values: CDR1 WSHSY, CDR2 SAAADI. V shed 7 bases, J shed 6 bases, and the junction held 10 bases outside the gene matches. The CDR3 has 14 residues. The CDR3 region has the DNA TGCGCCAGCAATGGACTAGGGTTAAACGATACGCAGTATTTT. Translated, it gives CASNGLGLNDTQYF.

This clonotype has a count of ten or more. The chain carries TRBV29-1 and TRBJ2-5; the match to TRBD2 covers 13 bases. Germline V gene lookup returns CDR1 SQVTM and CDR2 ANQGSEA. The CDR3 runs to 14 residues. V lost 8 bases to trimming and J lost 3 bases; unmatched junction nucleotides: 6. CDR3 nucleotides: TGCAGCACTGGACTAGCGGGGGTGAAAGAGACCCAGTACTTC. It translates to CSTGLAGVKETQYF. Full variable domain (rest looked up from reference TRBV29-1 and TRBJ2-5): SAVISQKPSRDICQRGTSLTIQCQVDSQVTMMFWYRQQPGQSLTLIATANQGSEATYESGFVIDKFPISRPNLTFSTLTVSNMSPEDSSIYLCSTGLAGVKETQYFGPGTRLLVL.

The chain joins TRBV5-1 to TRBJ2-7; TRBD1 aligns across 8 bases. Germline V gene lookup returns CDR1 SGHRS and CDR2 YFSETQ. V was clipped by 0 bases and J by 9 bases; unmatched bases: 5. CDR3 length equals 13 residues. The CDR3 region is CASSLDGTGRQYF. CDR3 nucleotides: TGCGCCAGCAGCTTGGATGGGACAGGACGGCAGTACTTC.

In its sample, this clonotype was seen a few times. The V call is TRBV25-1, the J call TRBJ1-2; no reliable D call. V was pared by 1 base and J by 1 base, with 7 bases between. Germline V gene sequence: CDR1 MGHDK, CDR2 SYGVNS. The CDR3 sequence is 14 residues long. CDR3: CASSEFGNNYGYTF. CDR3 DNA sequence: TGTGCCAGCAGTGAATTCGGGAATAACTATGGCTACACCTTC.

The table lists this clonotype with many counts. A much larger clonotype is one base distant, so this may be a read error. The CDR3 spells CASSLGDQETQYF. In DNA, the CDR3 is TGCGCCAGCAGCTTGGGGGACCAAGAGACCCAGTACTTC. V and J are TRBV5-1 and TRBJ2-5; D is uncertain. Germline CDR1 reads SGHRS; CDR2 reads YFSETQ. Trimming shortened V by 0 bases and J by 0 bases, and 3 bases separated the two germline ends. This CDR3 has 13 residues.

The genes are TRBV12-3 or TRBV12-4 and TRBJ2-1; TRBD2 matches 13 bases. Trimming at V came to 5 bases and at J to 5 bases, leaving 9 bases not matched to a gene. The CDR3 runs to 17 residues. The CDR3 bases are TGTGCCAGCAGTGGGCGACTAGCGGGGGGCCTGGACAATGAGCAGTTCTTC. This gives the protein CASSGRLAGGLDNEQFF.

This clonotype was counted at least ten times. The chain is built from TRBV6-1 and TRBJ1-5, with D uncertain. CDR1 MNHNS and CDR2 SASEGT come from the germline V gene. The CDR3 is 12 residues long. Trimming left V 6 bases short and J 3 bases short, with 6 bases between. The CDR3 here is CASRGYNQPQHF. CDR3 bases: TGTGCCAGCAGGGGCTACAATCAGCCCCAGCATTTT.

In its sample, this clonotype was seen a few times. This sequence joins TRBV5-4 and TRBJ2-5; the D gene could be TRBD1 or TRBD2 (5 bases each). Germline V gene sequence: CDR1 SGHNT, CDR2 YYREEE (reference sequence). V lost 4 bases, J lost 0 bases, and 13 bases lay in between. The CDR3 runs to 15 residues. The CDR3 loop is CASSPRGTDQETQYF. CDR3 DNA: TGTGCCAGCAGCCCGAGGGGAACAGACCAAGAGACCCAGTACTTC.

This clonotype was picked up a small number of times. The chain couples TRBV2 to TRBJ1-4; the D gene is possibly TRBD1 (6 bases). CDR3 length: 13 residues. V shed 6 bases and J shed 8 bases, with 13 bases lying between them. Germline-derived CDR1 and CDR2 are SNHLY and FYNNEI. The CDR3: CASRWGGGEKLFF. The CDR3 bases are TGTGCCAGCAGGTGGGGGGGCGGCGAAAAACTGTTTTTT.

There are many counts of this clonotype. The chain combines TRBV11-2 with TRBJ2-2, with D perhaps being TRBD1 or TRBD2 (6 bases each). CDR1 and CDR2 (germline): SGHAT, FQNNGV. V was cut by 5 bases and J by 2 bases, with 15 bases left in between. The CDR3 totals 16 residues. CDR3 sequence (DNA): TGTGCCAGCAGCGAAAGGATGGGGGGCAACACCGGGGAGCTGTTTTTT. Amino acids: CASSERMGGNTGELFF.

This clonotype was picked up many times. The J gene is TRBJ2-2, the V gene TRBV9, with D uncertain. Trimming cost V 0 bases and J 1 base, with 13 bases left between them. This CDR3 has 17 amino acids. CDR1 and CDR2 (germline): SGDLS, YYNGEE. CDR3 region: CASSVGRRQMNTGELFF. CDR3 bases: TGTGCCAGCAGCGTAGGGAGACGGCAGATGAACACCGGGGAGCTGTTTTTT.

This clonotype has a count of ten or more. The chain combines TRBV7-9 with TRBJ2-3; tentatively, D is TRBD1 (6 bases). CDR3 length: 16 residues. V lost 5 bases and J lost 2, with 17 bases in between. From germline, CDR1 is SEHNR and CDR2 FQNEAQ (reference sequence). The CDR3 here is CASSVRSGHYTDTQYF. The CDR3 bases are TGTGCCAGCAGCGTTCGCTCGGGACACTACACAGATACGCAGTATTTT.

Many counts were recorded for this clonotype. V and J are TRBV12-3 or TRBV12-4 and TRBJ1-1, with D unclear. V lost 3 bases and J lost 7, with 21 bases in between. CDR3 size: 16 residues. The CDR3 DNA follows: TGTGCCAGCAGTTTTTATGATAGAGGACCGTTCCTTGAAGCTTTCTTT. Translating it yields CASSFYDRGPFLEAFF.

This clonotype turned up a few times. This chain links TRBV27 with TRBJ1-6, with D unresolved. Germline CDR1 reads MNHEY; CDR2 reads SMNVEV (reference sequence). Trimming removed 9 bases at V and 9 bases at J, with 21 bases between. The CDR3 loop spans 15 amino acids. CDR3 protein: CARTPIPMDPSPLHF. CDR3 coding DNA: TGTGCCAGGACCCCTATCCCAATGGATCCTTCACCCCTCCACTTT.

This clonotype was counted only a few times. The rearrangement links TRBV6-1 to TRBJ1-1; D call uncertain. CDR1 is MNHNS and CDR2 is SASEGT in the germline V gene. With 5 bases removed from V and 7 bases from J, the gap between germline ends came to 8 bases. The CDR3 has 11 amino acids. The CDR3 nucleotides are TGTGCCAGCAGTTTATGGCGTGAAGCTTTCTTT. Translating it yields CASSLWREAFF.

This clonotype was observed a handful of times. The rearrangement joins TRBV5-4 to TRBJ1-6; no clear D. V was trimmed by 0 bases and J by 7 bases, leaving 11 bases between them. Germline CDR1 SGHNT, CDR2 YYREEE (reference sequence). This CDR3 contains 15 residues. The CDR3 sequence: CASSLAVSLNSPLHF. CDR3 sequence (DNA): TGTGCCAGCAGCTTGGCCGTCAGCCTCAATTCACCCCTCCACTTT.

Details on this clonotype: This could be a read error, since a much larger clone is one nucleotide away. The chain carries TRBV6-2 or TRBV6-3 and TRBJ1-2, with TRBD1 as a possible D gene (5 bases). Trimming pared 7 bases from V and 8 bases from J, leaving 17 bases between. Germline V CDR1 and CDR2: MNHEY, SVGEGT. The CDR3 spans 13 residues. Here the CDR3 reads CASTQPGIGGYTF. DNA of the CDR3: TGTGCCAGCACCCAACCAGGGATTGGAGGCTACACCTTC.

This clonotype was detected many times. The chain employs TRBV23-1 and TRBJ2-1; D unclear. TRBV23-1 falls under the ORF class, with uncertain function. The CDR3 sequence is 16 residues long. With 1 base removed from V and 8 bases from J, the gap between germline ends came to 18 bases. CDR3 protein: CASSQYYGICYHEQFF. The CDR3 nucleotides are TGCGCCAGCAGTCAATACTACGGCATTTGTTATCATGAGCAGTTCTTC.

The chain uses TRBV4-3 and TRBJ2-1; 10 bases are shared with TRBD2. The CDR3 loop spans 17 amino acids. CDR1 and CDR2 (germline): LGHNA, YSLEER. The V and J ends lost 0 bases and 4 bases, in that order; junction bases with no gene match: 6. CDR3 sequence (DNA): TGCGCCAGCAGCCAAGATTGGAGCGGGGGGGTATACAATGAGCAGTTCTTC. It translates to CASSQDWSGGVYNEQFF.

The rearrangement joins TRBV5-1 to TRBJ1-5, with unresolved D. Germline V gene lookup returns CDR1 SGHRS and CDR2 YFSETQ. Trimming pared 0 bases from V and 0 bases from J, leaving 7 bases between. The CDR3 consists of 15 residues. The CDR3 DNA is TGCGCCAGCAGCTTGGAGGATTATAGCAATCAGCCCCAGCATTTT. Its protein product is CASSLEDYSNQPQHF. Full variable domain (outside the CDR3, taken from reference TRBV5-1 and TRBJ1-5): KAGVTQTPRYLIKTRGQQVTLSCSPISGHRSVSWYQQTPGQGLQFLFEYFSETQRNKGNFPGRFSGRQFSNSRSEMNVSTLELGDSALYLCASSLEDYSNQPQHFGDGTRLSIL.

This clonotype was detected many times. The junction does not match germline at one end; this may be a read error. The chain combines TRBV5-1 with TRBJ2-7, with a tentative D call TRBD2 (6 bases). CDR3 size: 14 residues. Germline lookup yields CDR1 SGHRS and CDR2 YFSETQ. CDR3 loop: CASSLAGLQYGQYF. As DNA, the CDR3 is TGCGCCAGCAGCTTGGCGGGACTGCAGTACGGGCAGTACTTC.

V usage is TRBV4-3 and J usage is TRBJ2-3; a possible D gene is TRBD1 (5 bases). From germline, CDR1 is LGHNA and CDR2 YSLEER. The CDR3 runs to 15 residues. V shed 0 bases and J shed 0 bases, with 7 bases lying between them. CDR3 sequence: CASSQETDSTDTQYF. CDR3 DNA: TGCGCCAGCAGCCAAGAGACAGATAGCACAGATACGCAGTATTTT.

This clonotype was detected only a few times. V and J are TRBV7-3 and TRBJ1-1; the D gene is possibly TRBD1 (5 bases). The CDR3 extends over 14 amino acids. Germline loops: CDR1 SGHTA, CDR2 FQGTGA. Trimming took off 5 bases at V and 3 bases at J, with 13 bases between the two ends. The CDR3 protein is CASSPRQLYTEAFF. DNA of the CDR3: TGTGCCAGCAGCCCAAGACAGCTTTACACTGAAGCTTTCTTT.